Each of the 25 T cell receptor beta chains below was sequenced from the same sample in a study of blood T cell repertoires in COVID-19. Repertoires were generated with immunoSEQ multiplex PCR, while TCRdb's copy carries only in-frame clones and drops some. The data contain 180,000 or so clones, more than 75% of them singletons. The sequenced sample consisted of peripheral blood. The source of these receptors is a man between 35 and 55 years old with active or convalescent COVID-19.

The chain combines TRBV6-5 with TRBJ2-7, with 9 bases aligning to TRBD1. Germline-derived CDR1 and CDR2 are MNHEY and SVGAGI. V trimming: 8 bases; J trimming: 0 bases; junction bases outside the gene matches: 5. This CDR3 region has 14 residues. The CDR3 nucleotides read TGTGCCAGCGCCCGGGACAGGGCCTCCTACGAGCAGTACTTC. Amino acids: CASARDRASYEQYF.

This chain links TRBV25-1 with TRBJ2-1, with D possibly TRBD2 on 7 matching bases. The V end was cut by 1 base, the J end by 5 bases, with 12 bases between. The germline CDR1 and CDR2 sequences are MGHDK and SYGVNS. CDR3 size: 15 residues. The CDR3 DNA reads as TGTGCCAGCAGTGAATGGGGGGGGCAAAACAATGAGCAGTTCTTC. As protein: CASSEWGGQNNEQFF.

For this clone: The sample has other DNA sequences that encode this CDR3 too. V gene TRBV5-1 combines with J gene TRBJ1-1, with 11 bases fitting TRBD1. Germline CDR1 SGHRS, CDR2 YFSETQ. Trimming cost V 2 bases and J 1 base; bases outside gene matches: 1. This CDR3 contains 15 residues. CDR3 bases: TGCGCCAGCAGCTTAGGACAGGGGGCGAACACTGAAGCTTTCTTT. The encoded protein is CASSLGQGANTEAFF.

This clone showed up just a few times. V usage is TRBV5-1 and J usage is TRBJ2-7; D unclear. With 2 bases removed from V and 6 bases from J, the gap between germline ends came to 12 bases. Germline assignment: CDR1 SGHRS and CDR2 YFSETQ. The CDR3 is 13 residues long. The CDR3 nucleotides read TGCGCCAGCAGCTTCCAACCAGACATCGAGCAGTACTTC. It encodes CASSFQPDIEQYF.

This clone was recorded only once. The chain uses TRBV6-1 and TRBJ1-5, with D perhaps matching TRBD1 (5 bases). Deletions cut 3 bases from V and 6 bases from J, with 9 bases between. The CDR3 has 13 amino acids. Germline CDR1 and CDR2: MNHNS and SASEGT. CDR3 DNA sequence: TGTGCCAGCAGTGACAGGGAACCTCAGCCCCAGCATTTT. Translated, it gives CASSDREPQPQHF.

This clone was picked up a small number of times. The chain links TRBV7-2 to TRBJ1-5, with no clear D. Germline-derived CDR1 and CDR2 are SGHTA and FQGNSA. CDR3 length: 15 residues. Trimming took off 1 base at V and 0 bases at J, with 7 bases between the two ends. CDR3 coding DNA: TGTGCCAGCAGCTTAGATCAATTTAGCAATCAGCCCCAGCATTTT. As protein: CASSLDQFSNQPQHF.

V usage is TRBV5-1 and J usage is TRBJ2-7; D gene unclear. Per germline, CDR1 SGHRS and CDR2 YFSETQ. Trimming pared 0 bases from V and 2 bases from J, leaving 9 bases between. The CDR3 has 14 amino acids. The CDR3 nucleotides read TGCGCCAGCAGCTTGGCGGCGGCAACCTACGAGCAGTACTTC. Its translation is CASSLAAATYEQYF.

CDR3 in amino acids: CASSQGWGGGGEKLFF. The CDR3 nucleotides read TGTGCCAGCAGCCAAGGGTGGGGAGGCGGGGGAGAAAAACTGTTTTTT. The rearrangement uses TRBV3-1 (or the pseudogene TRBV3-2) and TRBJ1-4, with D maybe TRBD1 (5 bases). V was trimmed by 1 base and J by 8 bases, leaving 17 bases between them. CDR1 LGHDT and CDR2 YNNKEL come from the germline V gene (reference sequence). The CDR3 is 16 amino acids.

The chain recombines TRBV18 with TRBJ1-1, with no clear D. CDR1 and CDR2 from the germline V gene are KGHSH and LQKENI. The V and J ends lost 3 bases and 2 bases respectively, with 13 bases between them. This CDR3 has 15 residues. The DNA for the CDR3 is TGTGCCAGCTCACCTACGACGGAGCTTAACACTGAAGCTTTCTTT. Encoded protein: CASSPTTELNTEAFF. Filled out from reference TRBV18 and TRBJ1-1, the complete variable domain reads NAGVMQNPRHLVRRRGQEARLRCSPMKGHSHVYWYRQLPEEGLKFMVYLQKENIIDESGMPKERFSAEFPKEGPSILRIQQVVRGDSAAYFCASSPTTELNTEAFFGQGTRLTVV.

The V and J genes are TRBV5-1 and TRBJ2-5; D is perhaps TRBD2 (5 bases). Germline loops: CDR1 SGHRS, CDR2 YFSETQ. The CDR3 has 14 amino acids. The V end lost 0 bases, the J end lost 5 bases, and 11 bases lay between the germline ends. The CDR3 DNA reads TGCGCCAGCAGCTTGGGCACGAGGAGGGAGACCCAGTACTTC. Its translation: CASSLGTRRETQYF.

CDR3 residues: CSGAQGANTGELFF. As DNA, the CDR3 is TGCAGCGGTGCCCAGGGCGCGAACACCGGGGAGCTGTTTTTT. This sequence joins TRBV29-1 and TRBJ2-2, with D perhaps matching TRBD1 (5 bases). The V end lost 7 bases, the J end lost 0 bases, and 12 bases lay between the germline ends. CDR1 and CDR2 from the germline V gene are SQVTM and ANQGSEA. There are 14 residues in the CDR3.

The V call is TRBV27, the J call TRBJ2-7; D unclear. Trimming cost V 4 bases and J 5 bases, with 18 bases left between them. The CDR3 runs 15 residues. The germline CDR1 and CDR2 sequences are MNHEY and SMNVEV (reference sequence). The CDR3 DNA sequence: TGTGCCAGCAGTTCCACGGTACTTCGGGTAGACGAGCAGTACTTC. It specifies CASSSTVLRVDEQYF.

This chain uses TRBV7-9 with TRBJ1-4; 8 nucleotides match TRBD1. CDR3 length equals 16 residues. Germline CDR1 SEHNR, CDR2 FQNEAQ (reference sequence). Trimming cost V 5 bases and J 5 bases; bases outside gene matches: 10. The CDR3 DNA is TGTGCCAGCAGCACTACTCGGACAGGGCGAAATGAAAAACTGTTTTTT. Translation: CASSTTRTGRNEKLFF.

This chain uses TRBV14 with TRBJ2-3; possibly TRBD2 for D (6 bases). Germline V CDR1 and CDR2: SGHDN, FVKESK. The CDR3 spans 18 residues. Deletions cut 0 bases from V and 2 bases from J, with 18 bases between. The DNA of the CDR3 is TGTGCCAGCAGCCAAGATAGGGTTCTGGAGGGACTCACAGATACGCAGTATTTT. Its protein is CASSQDRVLEGLTDTQYF.

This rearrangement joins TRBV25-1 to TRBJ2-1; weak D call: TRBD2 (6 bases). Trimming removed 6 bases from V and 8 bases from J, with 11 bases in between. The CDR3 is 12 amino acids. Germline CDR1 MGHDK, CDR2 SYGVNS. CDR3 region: CASSRDWDEQFF. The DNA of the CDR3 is TGTGCCAGCAGCCGGGACTGGGATGAGCAGTTCTTC.

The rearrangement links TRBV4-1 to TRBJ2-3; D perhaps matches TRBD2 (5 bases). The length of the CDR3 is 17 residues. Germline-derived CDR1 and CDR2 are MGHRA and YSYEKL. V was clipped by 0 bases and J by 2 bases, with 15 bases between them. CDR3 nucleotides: TGCGCCAGCAGCCAAGATTCCAGCGGAGGTTCCACAGATACGCAGTATTTT. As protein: CASSQDSSGGSTDTQYF.

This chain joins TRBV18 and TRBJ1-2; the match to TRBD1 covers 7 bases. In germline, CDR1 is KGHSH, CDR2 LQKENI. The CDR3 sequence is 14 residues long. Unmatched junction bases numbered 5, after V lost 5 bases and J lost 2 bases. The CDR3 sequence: CASSTDRTNYGYTF. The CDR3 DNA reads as TGTGCCAGCTCAACGGACAGGACGAACTATGGCTACACCTTC.

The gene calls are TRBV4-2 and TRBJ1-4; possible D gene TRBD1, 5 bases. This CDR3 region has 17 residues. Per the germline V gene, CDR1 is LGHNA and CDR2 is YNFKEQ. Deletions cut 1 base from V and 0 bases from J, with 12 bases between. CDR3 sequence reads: CASSQVGGGPTNEKLFF. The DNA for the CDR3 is TGTGCCAGCAGCCAAGTGGGGGGGGGTCCAACTAATGAAAAACTGTTTTTT.

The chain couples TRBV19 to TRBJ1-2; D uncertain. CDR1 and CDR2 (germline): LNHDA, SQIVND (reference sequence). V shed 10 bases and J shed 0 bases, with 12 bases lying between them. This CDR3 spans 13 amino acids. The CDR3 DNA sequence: TGTGCCATCCAGGATTTAGCTAACTATGGCTACACCTTC. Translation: CAIQDLANYGYTF.

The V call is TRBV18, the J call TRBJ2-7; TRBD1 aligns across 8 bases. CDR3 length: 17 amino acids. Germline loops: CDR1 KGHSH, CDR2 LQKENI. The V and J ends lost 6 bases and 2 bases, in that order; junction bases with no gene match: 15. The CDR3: CASSPPRGTGVTYEQYF. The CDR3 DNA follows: TGTGCCAGCTCTCCTCCCCGTGGGACAGGTGTAACCTACGAGCAGTACTTC.

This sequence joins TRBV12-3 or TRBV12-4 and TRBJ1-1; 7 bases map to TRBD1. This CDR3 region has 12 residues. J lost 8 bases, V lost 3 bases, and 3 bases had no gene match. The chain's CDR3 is CASSFGQVEAFF. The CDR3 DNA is TGTGCCAGCAGTTTTGGACAGGTCGAAGCTTTCTTT.

The CDR3 spells CASSLTDYYGYTF. The CDR3 nucleotides are TGTGCCAGCAGTTTGACAGATTACTATGGCTACACCTTC. V gene TRBV12-3 or TRBV12-4 combines with J gene TRBJ1-2; D is possibly TRBD1 (5 bases). The CDR3 spans 13 residues. V lost 3 bases and J 3 bases, leaving 8 bases between the germline ends.

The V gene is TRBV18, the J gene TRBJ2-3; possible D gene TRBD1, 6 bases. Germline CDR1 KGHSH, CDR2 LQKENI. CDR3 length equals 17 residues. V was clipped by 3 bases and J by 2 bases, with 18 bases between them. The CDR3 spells CASSPLFTGTYTDTQYF. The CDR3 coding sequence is TGTGCCAGCTCACCGTTATTCACAGGGACATACACAGATACGCAGTATTTT.

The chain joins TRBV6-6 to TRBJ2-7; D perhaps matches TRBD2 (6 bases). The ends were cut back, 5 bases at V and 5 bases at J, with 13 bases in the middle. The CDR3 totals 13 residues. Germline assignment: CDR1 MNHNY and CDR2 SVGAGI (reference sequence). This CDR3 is CASSRPPGDEQYF. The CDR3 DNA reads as TGTGCCAGCAGTCGGCCCCCGGGGGACGAGCAGTACTTC.

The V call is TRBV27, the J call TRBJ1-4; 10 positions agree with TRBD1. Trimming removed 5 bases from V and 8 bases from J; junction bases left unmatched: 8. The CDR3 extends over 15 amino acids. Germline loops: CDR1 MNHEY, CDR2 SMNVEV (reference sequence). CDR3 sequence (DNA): TGTGCCAGCAGTCCGCGACAGGGGGCGGGAGAAAAACTGTTTTTT. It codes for CASSPRQGAGEKLFF.